This TCR beta chain was captured in a study of shared T cell receptors in the human thymus. Clones were read by immunoSEQ multiplex PCR, and TCRdb kept only the in-frame ones, dropping some. The table records about 710,000 clones, approximately 87% of them present only once. Separately, the same data were catalogued under a study of human thymus T cells. That source adds: The people who donated were healthy Finnish babies having corrective surgery for congenital heart defects. Resections from corrective heart surgery supplied the thymus tissue. There appeared to be biased usage of V and J genes in thymic and blood repertoires. Overlap was high between thymic repertoires from unrelated individuals, as reported in related research.

The TCR comes from a boy under three years old with a congenital heart defect. Source material: thymocytes.

CDR3 sequence: CAISESVDRINEKLFF. The CDR3 bases are TGTGCCATCAGTGAGTCCGTGGACAGGATTAACGAAAAACTGTTTTTT. V gene TRBV10-3 combines with J gene TRBJ1-4; 7 bases match TRBD1. The CDR3 is 16 residues long. The V gene end was trimmed by 0 bases and the J gene end by 8 bases; junction bases not matched to a gene: 9. Per the germline V gene, CDR1 is ENHRY and CDR2 is SYGVKD.